The 7 T cell receptor beta chains below were found in one sample sequenced in a study of response to subunit inactivated influenza vaccine. TCRdb redid the calling of the RT-PCR reads with MiXCR, one entry per CDR3 protein. The top ten hold 10% to 15% of the sample, which has hundreds of thousands of distinct CDR3 sequences, less than 10% seen once. Sample: PBMCs from blood, taken about 23 months after vaccination. These receptor sequences come from a man between 45 and 75 years old who received an inactivated influenza vaccine.

This clonotype has a count of ten or more. The rearrangement links TRBV12-3 or TRBV12-4 to TRBJ2-1; no clear D gene. The germline V and J ends were trimmed by 2 bases and 8 bases, with 4 bases remaining between them. This CDR3 is 11 amino acids long. The CDR3 region is CASSLYDEQFF. The CDR3 nucleotides read TGTGCCAGCAGTTTATATGATGAGCAGTTCTTC.

The chain combines TRBV28 with TRBJ2-5, with 11 bases matching TRBD2. The CDR3 length is 15 residues. From germline, CDR1 is MDHEN and CDR2 SYDVKM. V lost 6 bases, J lost 5 bases, and 8 bases stayed unmatched. The CDR3 DNA is TGTGCCAGCAGGGGGACTAGCGGCACAGCTGAGACCCAGTACTTC. Translated, it gives CASRGTSGTAETQYF.

The chain carries TRBV10-3 and TRBJ1-1; 9 nucleotides match TRBD1. Trimming removed 4 bases from V and 8 bases from J; junction bases left unmatched: 8. In germline, CDR1 is ENHRY, CDR2 SYGVKD. The CDR3 loop spans 14 amino acids. CDR3 sequence: CAISAGTGSWEAFF. CDR3 DNA sequence: TGTGCCATCAGTGCCGGGACAGGGTCATGGGAAGCTTTCTTT.

This clonotype was counted at least ten times. The CDR3 nucleotides are TGTGCCAGCAGCTTACTTGGGCGCAACACCGGGGAGCTGTTTTTT. Its protein is CASSLLGRNTGELFF. The chain uses TRBV7-8 and TRBJ2-2; no clear D. This CDR3 region has 15 residues. Trimming shortened V by 2 bases and J by 2 bases, and 9 bases separated the two germline ends. Germline V lookup: CDR1 SGHVS, CDR2 FQNEAQ.

This clonotype was picked up many times. The chain employs TRBV2 and TRBJ2-7; no clear D gene. V was pared by 6 bases and J by 3 bases, with 15 bases between. The CDR3 has 14 amino acids. Germline V CDR1 and CDR2: SNHLY, FYNNEI. The CDR3 DNA sequence: TGTGCCAGCAGACGGAGTGGGCTGCTCTACGAGCAGTACTTC. It codes for CASRRSGLLYEQYF.

Comment on this clonotype: The germline gene is not matched at one end of the junction; a read error may be the cause. This chain links TRBV20-1 with TRBJ2-1; TRBD1 aligns across 9 bases. Germline V gene lookup returns CDR1 DFQATT and CDR2 SNEGSKA (reference sequence). This CDR3 contains 13 residues. The CDR3, as DNA: TGCAGTGCTTTAGCCGGGACAGGGAATGGGCAGTTCTTC. It specifies CSALAGTGNGQFF.

At least ten counts were recorded for this clonotype. The chain employs TRBV10-3 and TRBJ1-5; 9 bases line up with TRBD1. In germline, CDR1 is ENHRY, CDR2 SYGVKD. With 10 bases clipped from V and 6 bases from J, the junction kept 16 bases outside the gene matches. This CDR3 comprises 16 residues. The CDR3 reads CATSGTGTFSGQPQHF. CDR3 in DNA: TGTGCCACGAGCGGGACAGGGACCTTTAGCGGTCAGCCCCAGCATTTT.